The 21 T cell receptor beta chains listed next were all sequenced from one sample in a study of blood T cell repertoires in COVID-19. Some clones are missing from TCRdb's copy, which holds only in-frame ones; the method was immunoSEQ multiplex PCR. The sample lists a few hundred thousand clones; 80% to 85% were seen once. Sequencing was performed on peripheral blood. The origin of the receptors is a woman aged 55-70 years with acute or convalescent COVID-19.

A few counts support this clone. J is TRBJ1-2 and V is TRBV5-6; D is undetermined. The CDR3 contains 12 residues. CDR1 is SGHDT, CDR2 YYEEEE, per germline. Trimming pared 7 bases from V and 9 bases from J, leaving 16 bases between. CDR3 protein: CASRVSGLSYTF. In DNA form, the CDR3 reads TGTGCCAGCCGCGTATCGGGGTTGAGCTACACCTTC.

There are a few counts of this clone. This chain connects TRBV2 to TRBJ1-2; 7 bases agree with TRBD1. CDR1 SNHLY and CDR2 FYNNEI come from the germline V gene. The ends lost 5 bases at V and 5 bases at J; junction bases unmatched: 11. The CDR3 spans 15 residues. The CDR3 coding sequence is TGTGCCAGCAGTCCGGTGGGGGACAGCCTTTATGGCTACACCTTC. Amino acids: CASSPVGDSLYGYTF. Variable domain in full (rest from reference TRBV2 and TRBJ1-2): EPEVTQTPSHQVTQMGQEVILRCVPISNHLYFYWYRQILGQKVEFLVSFYNNEISEKSEIFDDQFSVERPDGSNFTLKIRSTKLEDSAMYFCASSPVGDSLYGYTFGSGTRLTVV.

This clone was counted once. The rearrangement links TRBV28 to TRBJ2-1, with unresolved D. The germline V gene has CDR1 MDHEN and CDR2 SYDVKM. CDR3 size: 11 residues. The ends were cut back, 5 bases at V and 4 bases at J, with 3 bases in the middle. The DNA for the CDR3 is TGTGCCAGCAGTCAATACAATGAGCAGTTCTTC. Its protein is CASSQYNEQFF.

For the CDR3, the DNA is TGTGCCAGCAGCTCGGGACAGGGGGCACGTACGAGGTCCTACAATGAGCAGTTCTTC. Translated, it gives CASSSGQGARTRSYNEQFF. The J gene is TRBJ2-1, the V gene TRBV7-3; 12 nucleotides agree with TRBD1. CDR1 is SGHTA and CDR2 is FQGTGA in the germline V gene. The CDR3 runs to 19 residues. With V trimmed by 4 bases and J by 1 base, 11 bases remained unmatched.

V usage is TRBV5-6 and J usage is TRBJ2-1; 8 nucleotides agree with TRBD2. The trim removed 2 bases at V and 16 bases at J, leaving 14 bases unmatched. This CDR3 is built from 14 residues. The germline V gene encodes CDR1 SGHDT and CDR2 YYEEEE. The CDR3 coding sequence is TGTGCCAGCAGCTTTAGAAGCGGGGGCTTCTCCTTTTTCTTC. Translation: CASSFRSGGFSFFF.

V gene TRBV13 combines with J gene TRBJ2-2; perhaps TRBD2 as D (6 bases). The CDR3 has 16 amino acids. Germline V gene data show CDR1 as PRHDT and CDR2 as FYEKMQ (reference sequence). Trimming removed 6 bases from V and 4 bases from J, with 18 bases in between. DNA of the CDR3: TGTGCCAGCAGTCCGAATGGAGGGCGCAGCACCGGGGAGCTGTTTTTT. Translated, it gives CASSPNGGRSTGELFF. Based on the CDR3 plus reference TRBV13 and TRBJ2-2, the full variable domain is AAGVIQSPRHLIKEKRETATLKCYPIPRHDTVYWYQQGPGQDPQFLISFYEKMQSDKGSIPDRFSAQQFSDYHSELNMSSLELGDSALYFCASSPNGGRSTGELFFGEGSRLTVL.

The rearrangement links TRBV6-1 to TRBJ1-2; 9 bases are shared with TRBD1. V was clipped by 0 bases and J by 5 bases; unmatched bases: 10. This CDR3 contains 17 residues. The germline V gene encodes CDR1 MNHNS and CDR2 SASEGT. The CDR3 sequence is CASSEALRTGEGYGYTF. CDR3 DNA: TGTGCCAGCAGTGAAGCGCTCAGGACAGGGGAGGGGTATGGCTACACCTTC.

As to this clone: Other DNA sequences in this sample translate to the same CDR3. The chain is built from TRBV19 and TRBJ1-2; D is unclear. Trimming took off 8 bases at V and 5 bases at J, with 9 bases between the two ends. CDR1 LNHDA and CDR2 SQIVND come from the germline V gene (reference sequence). CDR3 length: 11 amino acids. CDR3 coding DNA: TGTGCCAGTTCCGGCGGATATGGCTACACCTTC. The encoded protein is CASSGGYGYTF.

The chain joins TRBV4-1 to TRBJ1-1; D remains ambiguous. Trimming pared 4 bases from V and 0 bases from J, leaving 15 bases between. Germline CDR1 MGHRA, CDR2 YSYEKL. The CDR3 length is 16 residues. CDR3 nucleotides: TGCGCCAGCAGCCCCTCGAGGGAGGGAATGAACACTGAAGCTTTCTTT. Protein product: CASSPSREGMNTEAFF.

This clone was detected only once. This sequence joins TRBV24-1 and TRBJ2-2, with 11 bases lining up with TRBD1. Germline V gives CDR1 KGHDR, CDR2 SFDVKD. V lost 3 bases and J lost 7; bases outside the gene matches: 9. The CDR3 has 17 amino acids. CDR3 in amino acids: CATSDPLGQGADGELFF. Written as DNA, the CDR3 is TGTGCCACCAGTGATCCCCTTGGACAGGGGGCGGACGGGGAGCTGTTTTTT.

The chain employs TRBV14 and TRBJ1-4; 7 nucleotides line up with TRBD1. CDR1 and CDR2 (germline): SGHDN, FVKESK. V was pared by 2 bases and J by 7 bases, with 7 bases of the junction left unmatched. The CDR3 spans 15 residues. This CDR3 reads CASSQFRGVGEKLFF. The CDR3 bases are TGTGCCAGCAGCCAATTCAGGGGGGTCGGTGAAAAACTGTTTTTT.

J is TRBJ1-1 and V is TRBV12-3 or TRBV12-4; D is uncertain. V was cut by 5 bases and J by 11 bases, with 12 bases left in between. There are 11 residues in the CDR3. CDR3 DNA sequence: TGTGCCAGCAGTCCTTCAGGTGAGGCTTTCTTT. Translating it yields CASSPSGEAFF.

The chain joins TRBV28 to TRBJ1-4; 8 positions match TRBD1. The CDR3 covers 16 residues. In germline, CDR1 is MDHEN, CDR2 SYDVKM. The junction had 8 bases not matched to a gene; V was cut back by 5 bases and J by 3 bases. Written as DNA, the CDR3 is TGTGCCAGCAGTACCCCCGGGACAGGATCTAATGAAAAACTGTTTTTT. Its translation: CASSTPGTGSNEKLFF.

The chain couples TRBV10-3 to TRBJ2-7; TRBD1 matches 7 bases. J lost 6 bases, V lost 11 bases, and 10 bases had no gene match. CDR1 ENHRY and CDR2 SYGVKD come from the germline V gene. The CDR3 extends over 12 amino acids. The CDR3 protein is CAASTGVGEQYF. DNA for the CDR3: TGTGCCGCCTCAACAGGGGTTGGCGAGCAGTACTTC.

The chain couples TRBV5-6 to TRBJ1-1; D is unresolved. This CDR3 is built from 12 residues. Trimming pared 2 bases from V and 5 bases from J, leaving 7 bases between. The germline V gene encodes CDR1 SGHDT and CDR2 YYEEEE. In DNA, the CDR3 is TGTGCCAGCAGCTTAACAAAGACTGAAGCTTTCTTT. Protein sequence: CASSLTKTEAFF.

The chain carries TRBV30 and TRBJ1-2; D remains ambiguous. Per germline, CDR1 GTSNPN and CDR2 SVGIG (reference sequence). This CDR3 has 13 residues. Between the trimmed V and J ends, which lost 0 bases and 4 bases, there was a span of 9 bases. CDR3 region: CAWSVNLAYGYTF. CDR3 DNA sequence: TGTGCCTGGAGTGTAAATTTGGCCTATGGCTACACCTTC.

The chain uses TRBV15 and TRBJ2-7, with 11 bases that match TRBD1. Germline V CDR1 and CDR2: LNHNV, YYDKDF (reference sequence). V lost 1 base and J lost 2; bases outside the gene matches: 7. The CDR3 length is 17 residues. Here the CDR3 reads CATSRVLGTGGPYEQYF. CDR3 in DNA: TGTGCCACCAGCAGAGTACTGGGGACAGGGGGTCCCTACGAGCAGTACTTC. The full variable domain, its missing parts supplied by reference TRBV15 and TRBJ2-7, is DAMVIQNPRYQVTQFGKPVTLSCSQTLNHNVMYWYQQKSSQAPKLLFHYYDKDFNNEADTPDNFQSRRPNTSFCFLDIRSPGLGDTAMYLCATSRVLGTGGPYEQYFGPGTRLTVT.

This clone was detected only once. The gene calls are TRBV7-9 and TRBJ2-3; a weak D match, TRBD2 (5 bases). CDR3 length: 14 amino acids. Germline CDR1 SEHNR, CDR2 FQNEAQ (reference sequence). Trimming stripped 5 bases from V and 6 bases from J, with 15 bases between. The CDR3: CASSPPDRGDTQYF. The CDR3 nucleotides read TGTGCCAGCAGCCCCCCCGACCGAGGGGATACGCAGTATTTT.

This sequence joins TRBV29-1 and TRBJ2-1, with D possibly being TRBD2 (5 bases). There are 16 residues in the CDR3. Germline CDR1 reads SQVTM; CDR2 reads ANQGSEA. Between the trimmed V and J ends, which lost 3 bases and 3 bases, there was a span of 18 bases. The CDR3 region has the DNA TGCAGCGTTGATATTTTGCGGGCGTTTCTCTACAATGAGCAGTTCTTC. Translating it yields CSVDILRAFLYNEQFF.

This clone was seen only once. The rearrangement uses TRBV7-9 and TRBJ1-2, with D possibly TRBD1 on 6 matching bases. Germline assignment: CDR1 SEHNR and CDR2 FQNEAQ (reference sequence). There are 13 residues in the CDR3. Deletions cut 5 bases from V and 6 bases from J, with 13 bases between. The CDR3 here is CASSPSRGDGYTF. CDR3 in DNA: TGTGCCAGCAGCCCGAGCAGGGGTGATGGCTACACCTTC.

V usage is TRBV4-2 and J usage is TRBJ2-2; 8 positions agree with TRBD2. V shed 5 bases, J shed 4 bases, and the junction held 9 bases outside the gene matches. The CDR3 is made up of 16 amino acids. CDR1 and CDR2 (germline): LGHNA, YNFKEQ. The CDR3 nucleotides read TGTGCCAGCAGCAAATCGGGGGGGCCGGGCACCGGGGAGCTGTTTTTT. It specifies CASSKSGGPGTGELFF.